Sequencing of this TCR beta chain was carried out in a study of cytomegalovirus exposure and HLA in healthy donors. 60 Vbeta and 13 Jbeta primers were used in PCR. Method: immunoSEQ multiplex PCR; TCRdb's copy keeps in-frame clones and lacks some. The sample contains 110,000 to 150,000 clones, around three quarters of which appear only once. This clone is a singleton in its sample. The CDR3 length is 16 residues. Between the trimmed V and J ends, which lost 3 bases and 1 base, there was a span of 13 bases. Per the germline V gene, CDR1 is SGHDT and CDR2 is YYEEEE. The sequencing sample was made of PBMCs. The clonotype was recovered from a man aged 40-55 years in good health and CMV-seropositive. The chain joins TRBV5-6 to TRBJ1-4, with no clear D. CDR3 DNA: TGTGCCAGCAGCTGGAGGGAACAGCTAACTAATGAAAAACTGTTTTTT. Translated, it gives CASSWREQLTNEKLFF.